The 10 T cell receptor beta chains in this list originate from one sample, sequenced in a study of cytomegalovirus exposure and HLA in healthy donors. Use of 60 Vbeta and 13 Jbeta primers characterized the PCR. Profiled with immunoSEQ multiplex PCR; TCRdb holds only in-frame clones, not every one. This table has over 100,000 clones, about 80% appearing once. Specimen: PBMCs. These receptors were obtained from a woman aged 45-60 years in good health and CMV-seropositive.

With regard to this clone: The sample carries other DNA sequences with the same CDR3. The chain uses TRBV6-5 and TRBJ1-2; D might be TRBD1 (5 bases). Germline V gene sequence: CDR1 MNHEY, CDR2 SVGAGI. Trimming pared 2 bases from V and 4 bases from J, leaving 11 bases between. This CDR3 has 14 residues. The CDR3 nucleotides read TGTGCCAGCAGTTACCTTGACAGCTCCTATGGCTACACCTTC. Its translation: CASSYLDSSYGYTF.

This chain's CDR3 is CASSLAQIRDREHTEAFF. In DNA, the CDR3 is TGTGCCAGCAGCTTAGCGCAAATTCGGGACAGGGAGCACACTGAAGCTTTCTTT. This chain links TRBV7-9 with TRBJ1-1; the match to TRBD1 covers 9 bases. Germline V gene lookup returns CDR1 SEHNR and CDR2 FQNEAQ (reference sequence). CDR3 length equals 18 residues. Losses at the gene ends were 0 bases for V and 3 bases for J; bases not matched to a gene: 11.

The CDR3 sequence is CASSRGGQVRQETQYF. The CDR3 coding sequence is TGCGCCAGCAGCCGAGGGGGACAGGTTCGCCAAGAGACCCAGTACTTC. V and J are TRBV5-1 and TRBJ2-5; 8 bases match TRBD1. CDR1 and CDR2 (germline): SGHRS, YFSETQ. Trimming took 4 bases from V and 1 from J; bases not matched to a gene: 9. This CDR3 is 16 amino acids long.

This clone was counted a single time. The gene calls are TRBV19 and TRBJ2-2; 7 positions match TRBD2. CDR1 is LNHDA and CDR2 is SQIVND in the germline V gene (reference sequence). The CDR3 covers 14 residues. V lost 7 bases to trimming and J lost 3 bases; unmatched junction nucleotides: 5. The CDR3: CASKRAGDTGELFF. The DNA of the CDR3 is TGTGCCAGTAAAAGGGCGGGGGACACCGGGGAGCTGTTTTTT. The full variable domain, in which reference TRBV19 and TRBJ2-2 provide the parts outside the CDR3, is DGGITQSPKYLFRKEGQNVTLSCEQNLNHDAMYWYRQDPGQGLRLIYYSQIVNDFQKGDIAEGYSVSREKKESFPLTVTSAQKNPTAFYLCASKRAGDTGELFFGEGSRLTVL.

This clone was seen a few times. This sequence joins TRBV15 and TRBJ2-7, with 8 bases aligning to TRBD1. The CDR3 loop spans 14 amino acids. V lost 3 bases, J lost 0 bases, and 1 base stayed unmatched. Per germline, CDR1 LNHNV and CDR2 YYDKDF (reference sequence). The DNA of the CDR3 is TGTGCCACCAGCAGGGACAGGGTCTCCTACGAGCAGTACTTC. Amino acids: CATSRDRVSYEQYF.

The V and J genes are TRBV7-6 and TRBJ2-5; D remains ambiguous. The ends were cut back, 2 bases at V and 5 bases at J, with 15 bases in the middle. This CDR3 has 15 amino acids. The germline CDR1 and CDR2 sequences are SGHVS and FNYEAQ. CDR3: CASSLISRSYETQYF. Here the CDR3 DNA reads TGTGCCAGCAGCTTAATCTCTCGGAGCTACGAGACCCAGTACTTC.

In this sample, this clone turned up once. The CDR3 sequence is CASSQATGYTEAFF. Here the CDR3 DNA reads TGCGCCAGCAGCCAAGCGACAGGCTACACTGAAGCTTTCTTT. The J gene is TRBJ1-1, the V gene TRBV4-1; maybe TRBD1 (6 bases). CDR3 length: 14 amino acids. Germline V CDR1 and CDR2: MGHRA, YSYEKL. Deletions cut 1 base from V and 3 bases from J, with 9 bases between.

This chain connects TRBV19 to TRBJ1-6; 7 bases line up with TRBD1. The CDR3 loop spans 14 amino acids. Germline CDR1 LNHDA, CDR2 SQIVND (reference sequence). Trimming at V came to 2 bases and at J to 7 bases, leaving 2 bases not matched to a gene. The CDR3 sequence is CASSIQGENSPLHF. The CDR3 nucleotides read TGTGCCAGTAGTATACAGGGGGAAAATTCACCCCTCCACTTT. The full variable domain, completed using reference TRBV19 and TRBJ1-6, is DGGITQSPKYLFRKEGQNVTLSCEQNLNHDAMYWYRQDPGQGLRLIYYSQIVNDFQKGDIAEGYSVSREKKESFPLTVTSAQKNPTAFYLCASSIQGENSPLHFGNGTRLTVT.

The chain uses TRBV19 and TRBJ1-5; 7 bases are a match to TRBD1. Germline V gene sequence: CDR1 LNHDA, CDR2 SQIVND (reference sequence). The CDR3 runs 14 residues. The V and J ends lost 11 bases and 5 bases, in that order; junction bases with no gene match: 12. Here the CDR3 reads CAGSRDSTYQPQHF. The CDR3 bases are TGTGCCGGGAGTAGGGACAGCACTTATCAGCCCCAGCATTTT.

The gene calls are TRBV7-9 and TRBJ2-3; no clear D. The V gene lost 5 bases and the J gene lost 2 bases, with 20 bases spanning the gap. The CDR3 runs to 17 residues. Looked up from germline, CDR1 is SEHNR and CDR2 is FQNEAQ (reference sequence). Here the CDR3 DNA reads TGTGCCAGCAGCCCCCTATCGGCTCTAGGTCCCACAGATACGCAGTATTTT. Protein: CASSPLSALGPTDTQYF.